This T cell receptor (beta chain) was identified during a study of T cell responses to AZD1222 COVID-19 vaccine. Findings and caveats of the study: Elevations in Spike-specific TCR breadth and depth followed administration of two AZD1222 doses.

Assay used: immunoSEQ multiplex PCR; TCRdb lists only in-frame clones, some missing. The sample contains more than 100,000 clones, 93% of which appear only once. A note on this clone: Its antigen is not known.

Germline assignment: CDR1 MGHRA and CDR2 YSYEKL. The CDR3 runs to 16 residues. The V segment lost 0 bases and the J segment 6 bases; nucleotides outside the gene matches: 5. This clonotype was sampled from an adult in good health. The V gene is TRBV4-1, the J gene TRBJ1-5, with 10 bases identical to TRBD1. The sequencing used peripheral blood, collected on day 0 of AZD1222 vaccination. The CDR3 protein is CASSQDPGQGGQPQHF. DNA for the CDR3: TGCGCCAGCAGCCAAGATCCAGGACAGGGGGGTCAGCCCCAGCATTTT.